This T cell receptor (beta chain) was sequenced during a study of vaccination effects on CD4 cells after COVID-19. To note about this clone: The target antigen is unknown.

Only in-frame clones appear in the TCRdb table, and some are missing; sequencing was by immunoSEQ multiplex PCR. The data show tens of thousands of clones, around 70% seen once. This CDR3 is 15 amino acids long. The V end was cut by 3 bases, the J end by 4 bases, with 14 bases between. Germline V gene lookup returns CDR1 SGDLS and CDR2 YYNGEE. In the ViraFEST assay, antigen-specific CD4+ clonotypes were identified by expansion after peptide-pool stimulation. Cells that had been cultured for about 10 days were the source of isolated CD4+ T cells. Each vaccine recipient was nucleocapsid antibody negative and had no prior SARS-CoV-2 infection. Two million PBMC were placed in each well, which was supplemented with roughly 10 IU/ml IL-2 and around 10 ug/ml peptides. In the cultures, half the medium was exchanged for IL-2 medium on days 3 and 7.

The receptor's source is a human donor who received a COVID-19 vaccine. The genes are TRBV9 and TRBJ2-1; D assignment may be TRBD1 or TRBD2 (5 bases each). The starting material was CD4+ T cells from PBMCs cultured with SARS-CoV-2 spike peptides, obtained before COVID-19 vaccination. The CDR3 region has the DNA TGTGCCAGCAGCGCACGGGACGCGCCGTACAATGAGCAGTTCTTC. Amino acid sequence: CASSARDAPYNEQFF.